The rows below give T cell receptor beta chains drawn from one sample of a study of cytomegalovirus exposure and HLA in healthy donors. Sequencing used immunoSEQ multiplex PCR; TCRdb keeps in-frame clones, though not all of them. The data show some 270,000 clones, approximately 86% seen once. Sequenced sample: PBMCs. The receptors were sampled from a woman aged 18 to 35 in good health and CMV-seronegative. Both conserved end residues are part of each CDR3. The order of the fields is clone size, J gene, D gene, V gene, CDR3 protein, CDR3 DNA. The D gene is left open where the match is weak. Rows may omit the clone size; those that give it use once, few, many or a size class.

abundance: NA
j_gene: TRBJ2-7
d_gene: TRBD1
v_gene: TRBV29-1
CDR3aa: CSVGTGSFYEQYF
CDR3nt: TGCAGCGTGGGGACAGGGTCCTTCTACGAGCAGTACTTC

abundance: NA
j_gene: TRBJ2-3
d_gene: NA
v_gene: TRBV5-4
CDR3aa: CASSLLDRPYTQYF
CDR3nt: TGTGCCAGCAGCTTGCTAGACAGACCATATACGCAGTATTTT

abundance: NA
j_gene: TRBJ2-5
d_gene: TRBD1
v_gene: TRBV2
CDR3aa: CASSVRQGGLRQTQYF
CDR3nt: TGTGCCAGCAGTGTTCGACAGGGGGGACTTCGGCAGACCCAGTACTTC

abundance: NA
j_gene: TRBJ1-3
d_gene: NA
v_gene: TRBV30
CDR3aa: CARTLGSGNTIYF
CDR3nt: TGTGCCCGGACCCTAGGCTCTGGAAACACCATATATTTT

abundance: NA
j_gene: TRBJ1-2
d_gene: NA
v_gene: TRBV28
CDR3aa: CASGRPRDYGYTF
CDR3nt: TGTGCCAGCGGGAGGCCCAGGGACTATGGCTACACCTTC

abundance: NA
j_gene: TRBJ1-2
d_gene: NA
v_gene: TRBV28
CDR3aa: CASGGYYGYTF
CDR3nt: TGTGCCAGCGGAGGATACTATGGCTACACCTTC

abundance: NA
j_gene: TRBJ2-7
d_gene: NA
v_gene: TRBV7-9
CDR3aa: CASSSTGHEQYF
CDR3nt: TGTGCCAGCAGCTCGACAGGCCACGAGCAGTACTTC

abundance: few
j_gene: TRBJ2-7
d_gene: TRBD2
v_gene: TRBV11-2
CDR3aa: CASSLASGLENAEQYF
CDR3nt: TGTGCCAGCAGCCTCGCATCGGGACTAGAGAACGCCGAGCAGTACTTC

abundance: NA
j_gene: TRBJ2-7
d_gene: NA
v_gene: TRBV2
CDR3aa: CASSHGFPSSYEQYF
CDR3nt: TGTGCCAGCAGTCACGGGTTTCCGAGCTCCTACGAGCAGTACTTC

abundance: NA
j_gene: TRBJ2-3
d_gene: NA
v_gene: TRBV6-4
CDR3aa: CASSERYERDTQYF
CDR3nt: TGTGCCAGCAGCGAGAGGTATGAGCGGGATACGCAGTATTTT

abundance: NA
j_gene: TRBJ2-3
d_gene: TRBD2
v_gene: TRBV9
CDR3aa: CASSVGGSGTSTDTQYF
CDR3nt: TGTGCCAGCAGCGTAGGTGGTAGCGGGACTAGCACAGATACGCAGTATTTT

abundance: NA
j_gene: TRBJ1-1
d_gene: TRBD1
v_gene: TRBV12-5
CDR3aa: CASGRPGTVRGTEAFF
CDR3nt: TGTGCTAGTGGCCGTCCCGGGACAGTTCGAGGCACTGAAGCTTTCTTT

abundance: NA
j_gene: TRBJ2-7
d_gene: NA
v_gene: TRBV10-2
CDR3aa: CASSARDFIDEQYF
CDR3nt: TGCGCCAGCAGTGCGCGGGACTTCATCGACGAGCAGTACTTC

abundance: NA
j_gene: TRBJ1-5
d_gene: NA
v_gene: TRBV7-2
CDR3aa: CASSLNGPGGNQPQHF
CDR3nt: TGTGCCAGCAGCTTAAACGGCCCCGGGGGCAATCAGCCCCAGCATTTT

abundance: NA
j_gene: TRBJ2-7
d_gene: TRBD1
v_gene: TRBV6-1
CDR3aa: CASTGTGRGEQYF
CDR3nt: TGTGCCAGCACGGGGACAGGGCGGGGCGAGCAGTACTTC

abundance: NA
j_gene: TRBJ2-2
d_gene: TRBD2
v_gene: TRBV30
CDR3aa: CAWIPTPGAGLAGLSTGELFF
CDR3nt: TGTGCCTGGATTCCAACACCAGGGGCCGGACTAGCGGGGTTGAGCACCGGGGAGCTGTTTTTT

abundance: NA
j_gene: TRBJ2-7
d_gene: NA
v_gene: TRBV11-2
CDR3aa: CASSLKPGPYEQYF
CDR3nt: TGTGCCAGCAGCTTAAAGCCGGGTCCCTACGAGCAGTACTTC

abundance: NA
j_gene: TRBJ1-1
d_gene: TRBD1
v_gene: TRBV6-5
CDR3aa: CASSYLNRGENTEAFF
CDR3nt: TGTGCCAGCAGTTACTTGAACAGGGGAGAGAACACTGAAGCTTTCTTT

abundance: NA
j_gene: TRBJ2-7
d_gene: NA
v_gene: TRBV6-1
CDR3aa: CASSGPRDYEQYF
CDR3nt: TGTGCCAGCAGTGGCCCCCGAGACTACGAGCAGTACTTC

abundance: NA
j_gene: TRBJ2-7
d_gene: NA
v_gene: TRBV25-1
CDR3aa: CASSNTIVYEQYF
CDR3nt: TGTGCCAGCTCAAATACTATTGTCTACGAGCAGTACTTC

abundance: NA
j_gene: TRBJ2-5
d_gene: NA
v_gene: TRBV7-8
CDR3aa: CASSLGRLARETQYF
CDR3nt: TGTGCCAGCAGCTTAGGAAGGCTAGCGAGGGAGACCCAGTACTTC

abundance: NA
j_gene: TRBJ1-2
d_gene: TRBD1
v_gene: TRBV18
CDR3aa: CASSSSGTGLPNYGYTF
CDR3nt: TGTGCCAGCTCATCTTCCGGGACAGGGTTGCCGAACTATGGCTACACCTTC

abundance: NA
j_gene: TRBJ1-1
d_gene: TRBD1
v_gene: TRBV6-5
CDR3aa: CASSHRGRTEAFF
CDR3nt: TGTGCCAGCAGCCACAGGGGGAGAACTGAAGCTTTCTTT

abundance: NA
j_gene: TRBJ1-5
d_gene: NA
v_gene: TRBV6-1
CDR3aa: CASILLADSNQPQHF
CDR3nt: TGTGCCAGCATCCTCCTGGCGGATAGCAATCAGCCCCAGCATTTT

abundance: once
j_gene: TRBJ2-7
d_gene: TRBD1
v_gene: TRBV4-3
CDR3aa: CASSLGQGTYEQYF
CDR3nt: TGCGCCAGCAGCCTTGGACAGGGGACCTACGAGCAGTACTTC

abundance: NA
j_gene: TRBJ2-5
d_gene: TRBD1
v_gene: TRBV10-3
CDR3aa: CATNTGERETQYF
CDR3nt: TGTGCCACCAATACAGGGGAACGGGAGACCCAGTACTTC

abundance: NA
j_gene: TRBJ1-3
d_gene: NA
v_gene: TRBV19
CDR3aa: CASSIAQGNTIYF
CDR3nt: TGTGCCAGTAGTATAGCTCAGGGAAACACCATATATTTT

abundance: NA
j_gene: TRBJ2-3
d_gene: NA
v_gene: TRBV5-8
CDR3aa: CASSFLQGGTDTQYF
CDR3nt: TGTGCCAGCAGCTTCCTACAGGGAGGCACAGATACGCAGTATTTT

abundance: NA
j_gene: TRBJ1-2
d_gene: NA
v_gene: TRBV4-1
CDR3aa: CASSQGGRGGYGYTF
CDR3nt: TGCGCCAGCAGCCAAGGCGGACGGGGAGGCTATGGCTACACCTTC

abundance: NA
j_gene: TRBJ1-5
d_gene: NA
v_gene: TRBV5-6
CDR3aa: CASSARGYNQPQHF
CDR3nt: TGTGCCAGCAGCGCCCGGGGGTATAATCAGCCCCAGCATTTT

abundance: NA
j_gene: TRBJ2-7
d_gene: TRBD1
v_gene: TRBV18
CDR3aa: CASSPTRRQGTLGYEQYF
CDR3nt: TGTGCCAGCTCACCTACGCGCCGACAGGGCACTCTAGGCTACGAGCAGTACTTC

abundance: NA
j_gene: TRBJ1-5
d_gene: TRBD1
v_gene: TRBV7-2
CDR3aa: CASSLGGTGVNQPQHF
CDR3nt: TGTGCCAGCAGCTTAGGAGGGACAGGGGTAAATCAGCCCCAGCATTTT

abundance: NA
j_gene: TRBJ2-7
d_gene: TRBD2
v_gene: TRBV7-9
CDR3aa: CASSLAVGLAGGLGQYF
CDR3nt: TGTGCCAGCAGCTTAGCTGTCGGACTAGCGGGGGGTTTAGGGCAGTACTTC

abundance: NA
j_gene: TRBJ2-7
d_gene: NA
v_gene: TRBV11-2
CDR3aa: CASSFFALPLKYF
CDR3nt: TGTGCCAGCAGCTTTTTTGCACTCCCATTGAAGTACTTC

abundance: few
j_gene: TRBJ2-7
d_gene: NA
v_gene: TRBV21-1
CDR3aa: CASSRAGLAGGQRGEQYF
CDR3nt: TGTGCCAGCAGCAGGGCGGGACTAGCGGGAGGGCAACGTGGGGAGCAGTACTTC

abundance: NA
j_gene: TRBJ1-1
d_gene: NA
v_gene: TRBV6-5
CDR3aa: CASSYNVWEGTPEAFF
CDR3nt: TGTGCCAGCAGTTACAATGTCTGGGAGGGGACCCCTGAAGCTTTCTTT

abundance: NA
j_gene: TRBJ2-6
d_gene: NA
v_gene: TRBV6-5
CDR3aa: CASSYLDTGLRVLTF
CDR3nt: TGTGCCAGCAGTTACTTGGATACAGGCCTCAGGGTCCTGACTTTC

abundance: NA
j_gene: TRBJ1-2
d_gene: TRBD1
v_gene: TRBV7-6
CDR3aa: CASSAGTGKFDYGYTF
CDR3nt: TGTGCCAGCAGCGCCGGGACAGGGAAGTTCGACTATGGCTACACCTTC

abundance: NA
j_gene: TRBJ1-1
d_gene: NA
v_gene: TRBV18
CDR3aa: CASRQGDTEAFF
CDR3nt: TGTGCCAGCCGCCAGGGTGACACTGAAGCTTTCTTT

abundance: NA
j_gene: TRBJ1-6
d_gene: NA
v_gene: TRBV11-2
CDR3aa: CASSLDPAGFYNSPLHF
CDR3nt: TGTGCCAGCAGCTTAGATCCTGCGGGGTTCTATAATTCACCCCTCCACTTT

abundance: few
j_gene: TRBJ1-4
d_gene: TRBD1
v_gene: TRBV7-2
CDR3aa: CASSFTGGANEKLFF
CDR3nt: TGTGCCAGCAGCTTCACAGGGGGAGCTAATGAAAAACTGTTTTTT

abundance: NA
j_gene: TRBJ1-1
d_gene: NA
v_gene: TRBV6-1
CDR3aa: CASSEGPGSNTEAFF
CDR3nt: TGTGCCAGCAGTGAAGGTCCGGGTTCGAACACTGAAGCTTTCTTT

abundance: NA
j_gene: TRBJ2-7
d_gene: NA
v_gene: TRBV20-1
CDR3aa: CSARPLEEQYF
CDR3nt: TGCAGTGCTAGACCGCTAGAAGAGCAGTACTTC

abundance: few
j_gene: TRBJ2-5
d_gene: NA
v_gene: TRBV5-3
CDR3aa: CARSLAGKQETQYF
CDR3nt: TGTGCCAGAAGCTTGGCCGGGAAACAAGAGACCCAGTACTTC

abundance: NA
j_gene: TRBJ2-1
d_gene: TRBD1
v_gene: TRBV5-1
CDR3aa: CASSDTGGPYNEQFF
CDR3nt: TGCGCCAGCAGCGATACAGGGGGTCCCTACAATGAGCAGTTCTTC

abundance: NA
j_gene: TRBJ2-5
d_gene: NA
v_gene: TRBV9
CDR3aa: CASSVEGVGTETQYF
CDR3nt: TGTGCCAGCAGCGTAGAGGGGGTTGGAACGGAGACCCAGTACTTC